A single count supports the clone carrying this T cell receptor (beta chain). Assay used: immunoSEQ multiplex PCR; TCRdb lists only in-frame clones, some missing. The sample comprises about 250,000 clones, roughly 89% of which are singletons, and about 2.8% rests with the top ten. The sample originates from a study of cytomegalovirus exposure and HLA in healthy donors. Germline CDR1 reads SNHLY; CDR2 reads FYNNEI. The ends were cut back, 6 bases at V and 5 bases at J, with 7 bases in the middle. The length of the CDR3 is 11 residues. The chain is built from TRBV2 and TRBJ1-2, with D possibly TRBD1 on 5 matching bases. Input material: PBMCs. The origin of this receptor is a man between 18 and 35 years old in good health and CMV-seronegative. CDR3 in amino acids: CASRGDYGYTF. The CDR3 region has the DNA TGTGCCAGCAGAGGGGATTATGGCTACACCTTC.